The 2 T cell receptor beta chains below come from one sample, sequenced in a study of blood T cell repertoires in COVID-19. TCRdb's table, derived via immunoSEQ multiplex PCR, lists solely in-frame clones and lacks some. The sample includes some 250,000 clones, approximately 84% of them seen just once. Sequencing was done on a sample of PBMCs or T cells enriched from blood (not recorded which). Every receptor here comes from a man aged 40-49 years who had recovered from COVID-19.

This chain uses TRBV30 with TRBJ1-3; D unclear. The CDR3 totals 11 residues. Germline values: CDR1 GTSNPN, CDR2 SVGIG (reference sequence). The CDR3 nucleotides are TGTGCGTGCCCGGCTGGAAACACCATATATTTT. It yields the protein CACPAGNTIYF. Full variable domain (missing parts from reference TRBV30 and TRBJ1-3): SQTIHQWPATLVQPVGSPLSLECTVEGTSNPNLYWYRQAAGRGLQLLFYSVGIGQISSEVPQNLSASRPQDRQFILSSKKLLLSDSGFYLCACPAGNTIYFGEGSWLTVV.

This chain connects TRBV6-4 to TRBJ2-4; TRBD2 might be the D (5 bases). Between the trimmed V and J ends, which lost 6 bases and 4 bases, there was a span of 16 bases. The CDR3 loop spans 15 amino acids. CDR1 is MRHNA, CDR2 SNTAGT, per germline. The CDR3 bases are TGTGCCAGCAGCTTCAGGCCGGGGTGGAAAAACATTCAGTACTTC. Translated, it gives CASSFRPGWKNIQYF.